This T cell receptor beta chain emerged from a study of cytomegalovirus exposure and HLA in healthy donors. Donors likely had unrecorded immune exposures despite being nominally healthy when sampled. This CDR3 is 16 amino acids long. V shed 1 base, J shed 4 bases, and the junction held 9 bases outside the gene matches. Germline loops: CDR1 SGHTA, CDR2 FQGNSA. It was with 60 Vbeta and 13 Jbeta primers that the PCR ran. Method: immunoSEQ multiplex PCR; TCRdb's copy keeps in-frame clones and lacks some. The profile shows approximately 120,000 clones, 60% to 80% of them singletons. Sequenced input: PBMCs. The clonotype originates from a human donor in good health. J is TRBJ2-7 and V is TRBV7-2; TRBD1 agrees at 8 bases. CDR3 protein: CASSLGAGTGPYEQYF. In DNA form, the CDR3 reads TGTGCCAGCAGCTTAGGGGCCGGGACAGGTCCGTACGAGCAGTACTTC.